This entry features one TCR beta chain sequence. Repertoires were generated with immunoSEQ multiplex PCR, while TCRdb's copy carries only in-frame clones and drops some. The table has some 87,000 clones, more than 75% seen once. This entry comes from a study of PD-L1 blockade in urothelial cancer. In the study overall: About 90% of the roughly 29 patients were men who had bladder-origin urothelial cancer.

CDR3 length: 12 residues. The V gene lost 7 bases and the J gene lost 6 bases, with 14 bases spanning the gap. From germline, CDR1 is SQVTM and CDR2 ANQGSEA. Indicated time point: pretreatment peripheral blood. Locally advanced or metastatic urothelial carcinoma was present in patients. The material was PBMCs, obtained around atezolizumab (anti-PD-L1) treatment. This sequence originates from a man aged 55 to 70 with urothelial cancer. The V and J genes are TRBV29-1 and TRBJ2-3; no clear D gene. Here the CDR3 reads CSALPPQDTQYF. Here the CDR3 DNA reads TGCAGCGCCCTCCCACCTCAGGATACGCAGTATTTT.